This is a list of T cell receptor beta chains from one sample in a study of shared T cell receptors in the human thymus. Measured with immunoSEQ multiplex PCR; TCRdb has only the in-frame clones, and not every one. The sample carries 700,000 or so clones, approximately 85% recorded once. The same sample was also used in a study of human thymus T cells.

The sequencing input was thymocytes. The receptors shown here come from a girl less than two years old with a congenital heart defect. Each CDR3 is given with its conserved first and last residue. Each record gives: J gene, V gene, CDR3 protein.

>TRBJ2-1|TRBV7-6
CASSLAALAGGHNEQFF
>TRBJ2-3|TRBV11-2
CASSEPERGFRLDTQYF
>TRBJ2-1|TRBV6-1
CATFRDPDREDEQFF
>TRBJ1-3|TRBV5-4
CASSFWSGSGNTIYF
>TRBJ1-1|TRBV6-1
CASIRGSTEAFF
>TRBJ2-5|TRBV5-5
CASSLVPGFETQYF
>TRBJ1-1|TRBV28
CASRTHPGTGTTEAFF
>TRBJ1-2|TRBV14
CASSQVYTGVDGYTF
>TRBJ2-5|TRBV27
CASSLSRAPGETQYF
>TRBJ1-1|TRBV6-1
CASSGKKQGVGAGIGAFF
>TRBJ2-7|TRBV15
CATSSPTDSSLAEQYF
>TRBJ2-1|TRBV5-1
CASSLAGPRDRGNDEQFF
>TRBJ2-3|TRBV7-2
CASSLMGGGTSTDTQYF
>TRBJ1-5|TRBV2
CASSGGRRGSNQPQHF
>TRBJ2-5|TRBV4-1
CASSQERGRKTQYF
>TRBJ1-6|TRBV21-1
CASSKARGGEYNSPLHF
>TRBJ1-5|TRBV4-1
CASSQFGCGQPQHF
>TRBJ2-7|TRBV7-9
CASSLLTGGWAGAYEQYF
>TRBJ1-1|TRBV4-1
CASRAGQEQISEAFF
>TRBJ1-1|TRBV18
CASSLARQAVPEAFF
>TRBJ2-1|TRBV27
CASLAGSSYNEQFF
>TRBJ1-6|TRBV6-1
CASSAGNSRNSPLHF
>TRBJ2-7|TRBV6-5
CASSSKRGVSYEQYF
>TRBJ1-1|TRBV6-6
CASSAQGQGKGAFF
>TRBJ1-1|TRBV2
CASSDRRRAATTEAFF
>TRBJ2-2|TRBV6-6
CASSTTSGGYTGELFF
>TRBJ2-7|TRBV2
CASTQWGGVISYEQYF
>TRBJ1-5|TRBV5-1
CASRPAPGQGALSNQPQHF
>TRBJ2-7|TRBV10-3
CAISGVHRDRGQQYF
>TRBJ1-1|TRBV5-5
CASSPYTGETSTEAFF
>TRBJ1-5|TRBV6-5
CASSTGHSNQPQHF
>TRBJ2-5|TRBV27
CASSLLHGEETQYF
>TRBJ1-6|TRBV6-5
CASSYSNRGDSPLHF
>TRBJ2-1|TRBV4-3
CASSQGASGGKEQFF
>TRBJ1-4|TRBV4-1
CASSQRCGENEKLFF
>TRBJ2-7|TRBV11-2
CASSFGQGASYEQYF
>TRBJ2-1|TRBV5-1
CASSLAVAPYRDPTDNEQFF
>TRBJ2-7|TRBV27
CASSCGTAYEQYF
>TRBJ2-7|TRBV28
CASSLVSGGYEQYF
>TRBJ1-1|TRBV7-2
CASSLGGDLNTEAFF
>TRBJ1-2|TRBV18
CASSPTLRTGEDYGYTF
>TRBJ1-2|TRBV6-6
CASRRGPELLYGYTF
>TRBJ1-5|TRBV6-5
CASSTDREGDQPQHF
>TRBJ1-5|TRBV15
CATSEGSRGVKGPPQHF
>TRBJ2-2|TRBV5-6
CASSFLRVQGARTGELFF
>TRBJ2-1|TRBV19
CASSIERVVQTTSSGGNEQFF
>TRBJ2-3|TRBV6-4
CASSEGGSTDTQYF
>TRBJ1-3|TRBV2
CASSEWSKPGNTIYF
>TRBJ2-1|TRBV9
CASSPRAGSGGYNEQFF
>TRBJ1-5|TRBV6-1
CASSEYVGGGNQPQHF
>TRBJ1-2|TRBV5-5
CASSLIGVQGAGANYGYTF
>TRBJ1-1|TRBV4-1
CASTPGEGMNTEAFF
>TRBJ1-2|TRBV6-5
CASSSYPTDSCGYTF
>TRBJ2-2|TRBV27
CASSFAPRADTGELFF
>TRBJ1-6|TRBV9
CASSLGTGWGSPLHF